The 9 T cell receptor beta chains listed next were all sequenced from one sample in a study of blood T cell repertoires in COVID-19. Libraries were prepared by immunoSEQ multiplex PCR; TCRdb keeps only in-frame clonotypes and omits some of them. The sample yields more than 300,000 clones, around 80% seen once. Material: peripheral blood. These receptors all come from a woman aged 50 to 60 with acute or convalescent COVID-19.

This chain connects TRBV15 to TRBJ2-7; tentative D call: TRBD1 (6 bases). The CDR3 loop spans 17 amino acids. The V and J ends lost 3 bases and 3 bases respectively, with 21 bases between them. CDR1 and CDR2 (germline): LNHNV, YYDKDF (reference sequence). The CDR3 nucleotides read TGTGCCACCAGCAGTAACAGGGCGGAACACCATAACTACGAGCAGTACTTC. Translation gives CATSSNRAEHHNYEQYF.

The gene calls are TRBV11-2 and TRBJ2-1, with unresolved D. The CDR3 runs to 11 residues. Trimming cost V 5 bases and J 6 bases, with 5 bases left between them. Germline V lookup: CDR1 SGHAT, CDR2 FQNNGV. DNA of the CDR3: TGTGCCAGCAGCCGTAGCAATGAGCAGTTCTTC. This sequence encodes CASSRSNEQFF.

V and J are TRBV5-5 and TRBJ1-3; D is undetermined. V was shortened by 0 bases and J by 4 bases, with 5 bases between the two germline ends. The CDR3 sequence is 13 residues long. Germline values: CDR1 SGHKS, CDR2 YYEKEE (reference sequence). For the CDR3, the DNA is TGTGCCAGCAGCTTGGGGCCAGGAAACACCATATATTTT. Encoded protein: CASSLGPGNTIYF.

The chain carries TRBV5-6 and TRBJ2-1; D is uncertain. Germline values: CDR1 SGHDT, CDR2 YYEEEE. V was shortened by 0 bases and J by 9 bases, with 16 bases between the two germline ends. This CDR3 has 15 residues. This CDR3 reads CASSLALGANGEQFF. The CDR3 nucleotides are TGTGCCAGCAGCTTGGCGTTAGGAGCAAACGGTGAGCAGTTCTTC.

The chain recombines TRBV3-1 (or the pseudogene TRBV3-2) with TRBJ1-4; possible D gene TRBD1, 5 bases. V was shortened by 4 bases and J by 6 bases, with 12 bases between the two germline ends. Germline lookup yields CDR1 LGHDT and CDR2 YNNKEL (reference sequence). CDR3 length: 14 residues. The CDR3 DNA sequence: TGTGCCAGCAGCCTTAGGGGTGGGGATGAAAAACTGTTTTTT. Its translation is CASSLRGGDEKLFF.

Notes on this clone: This specimen includes other DNA sequences encoding the same CDR3. The rearrangement uses TRBV11-2 and TRBJ2-7; D perhaps matches TRBD1 (6 bases). Trimming shortened V by 1 base and J by 3 bases, and 7 bases separated the two germline ends. The CDR3 loop spans 13 amino acids. The germline gives CDR1 SGHAT, CDR2 FQNNGV. CDR3 nucleotides: TGTGCCAGCAGCTTAGGGACAGTCTACGAGCAGTACTTC. The encoded protein is CASSLGTVYEQYF. Together with reference TRBV11-2 and TRBJ2-7, the CDR3 gives the full variable domain: EAGVAQSPRYKIIEKRQSVAFWCNPISGHATLYWYQQILGQGPKLLIQFQNNGVVDDSQLPKDRFSAERLKGVDSTLKIQPAKLEDSAVYLCASSLGTVYEQYFGPGTRLTVT.

V gene TRBV29-1 combines with J gene TRBJ2-7; 9 nucleotides agree with TRBD1. CDR1 and CDR2 from the germline V gene are SQVTM and ANQGSEA. The junction had 9 bases not matched to a gene; V was cut back by 0 bases and J by 6 bases. This CDR3 is 15 amino acids long. CDR3 DNA: TGCAGCGTTGAAGAGATTACGAACAGGGGGCCCGAGCAGTACTTC. It specifies CSVEEITNRGPEQYF.

J is TRBJ1-4 and V is TRBV15; possible D gene TRBD1, 5 bases. Germline V gene sequence: CDR1 LNHNV, CDR2 YYDKDF (reference sequence). The V gene lost 4 bases and the J gene lost 4 bases, with 16 bases spanning the gap. CDR3 length: 16 residues. Here the CDR3 reads CATSTPEGRDNEKLFF. The CDR3 DNA is TGTGCCACCAGCACCCCCGAAGGCAGGGATAATGAAAAACTGTTTTTT. Based on the CDR3 plus reference TRBV15 and TRBJ1-4, the full variable domain is DAMVIQNPRYQVTQFGKPVTLSCSQTLNHNVMYWYQQKSSQAPKLLFHYYDKDFNNEADTPDNFQSRRPNTSFCFLDIRSPGLGDTAMYLCATSTPEGRDNEKLFFGSGTQLSVL.

J is TRBJ1-3 and V is TRBV18; D is unresolved. The CDR3 is 16 residues long. The V end was cut by 3 bases, the J end by 0 bases, with 12 bases between. Germline CDR1 is KGHSH and CDR2 is LQKENI. CDR3 amino acids: CASSPGVQSSGNTIYF. The CDR3 DNA is TGTGCCAGCTCACCCGGGGTACAGTCCTCTGGAAACACCATATATTTT.